Sequencing of this TCR beta chain was carried out in a study of identical twins. Regarding the study as a whole: Out-of-frame beta sequences exhibited a weaker degree of excess twin sharing.

Concerning this clonotype itself: Antigen specificity is unknown.

TCRdb re-called the 5' RACE reads with MiXCR, one entry per CDR3 protein. The sample yields 450,000 or so distinct CDR3 sequences, 20% to 30% seen once. The same sample was also studied in work on T cells expressing NK-cell markers.

The clonotype originates from a young woman in good health. Source material: CD4+ T cells sorted from blood.

The CDR3 protein is CATSRRSKKGETQYF. The CDR3 DNA sequence: TGTGCCACCAGCAGACGAAGCAAGAAGGGAGAGACCCAGTACTTC. This chain joins TRBV15 and TRBJ2-5; no firm D call. The CDR3 runs 15 residues. Per germline, CDR1 LNHNV and CDR2 YYDKDF (reference sequence). V was clipped by 2 bases and J by 4 bases, with 14 bases between them. Together with reference TRBV15 and TRBJ2-5, the CDR3 gives the full variable domain: DAMVIQNPRYQVTQFGKPVTLSCSQTLNHNVMYWYQQKSSQAPKLLFHYYDKDFNNEADTPDNFQSRRPNTSFCFLDIRSPGLGDTAMYLCATSRRSKKGETQYFGPGTRLLVL.